These 8 T cell receptor beta chains share one sample of origin, sequenced in a study of identifying expanded T cells in peripheral blood. This table comes from immunoSEQ multiplex PCR, and its TCRdb copy is limited to in-frame clones, with some not included. This table has about 100,000 clones, over 70% appearing once. The sample comprised blood. The receptors were gathered from a person aged 18 to 75 in good health.

The rearrangement links TRBV29-1 to TRBJ1-1; 8 bases map to TRBD1. Unmatched junction bases numbered 5, after V lost 4 bases and J lost 1 base. This CDR3 is built from 14 residues. Germline V gene lookup returns CDR1 SQVTM and CDR2 ANQGSEA. In nucleotides, the CDR3 is TGCAGCGTTGGCAGGGGGCTCTCGAACACTGAAGCTTTCTTT. Translation gives CSVGRGLSNTEAFF.

J is TRBJ1-2 and V is TRBV29-1; 7 bases align to TRBD1. The V segment lost 7 bases and the J segment 2 bases; nucleotides outside the gene matches: 7. The CDR3 runs 13 residues. Germline CDR1 and CDR2: SQVTM and ANQGSEA. CDR3 residues: CSASTGRNYGYTF. The CDR3 DNA reads as TGCAGCGCATCGACAGGGAGGAACTATGGCTACACCTTC.

The chain uses TRBV29-1 and TRBJ2-2; 7 nucleotides align to TRBD1. V was pared by 7 bases and J by 4 bases, with 12 bases of the junction left unmatched. There are 15 residues in the CDR3. The V gene's germline CDR1 is SQVTM and CDR2 ANQGSEA. The CDR3 sequence is CSARGQGVRTGELFF. In DNA, the CDR3 is TGCAGCGCCCGTGGGCAGGGGGTTCGCACCGGGGAGCTGTTTTTT.

This clone qualifies as medium-sized. This rearrangement joins TRBV29-1 to TRBJ1-2; TRBD1 is a possible D gene (5 bases). The CDR3 consists of 13 residues. The V gene's germline CDR1 is SQVTM and CDR2 ANQGSEA. Trimming stripped 0 bases from V and 5 bases from J, with 10 bases between. The CDR3 loop is CSVEDAGGYGYTF. As DNA, the CDR3 is TGCAGCGTTGAAGACGCGGGGGGGTATGGCTACACCTTC.

This chain connects TRBV10-2 to TRBJ1-2; a weak D match, TRBD1 (5 bases). Germline lookup yields CDR1 WSHSY and CDR2 SAAADI. This CDR3 has 11 amino acids. The V end lost 10 bases, the J end lost 12 bases, and 18 bases lay between the germline ends. CDR3 amino acids: CATRNGALDTF. CDR3 sequence (DNA): TGCGCCACCCGTAACGGGGCGCTCGACACCTTC.

The V gene is TRBV7-1, the J gene TRBJ1-2; TRBD1 might be the D (5 bases). TRBV7-1 qualifies as an ORF whose function is uncertain. This CDR3 comprises 13 residues. V lost 5 bases and J lost 2, with 9 bases in between. The CDR3 is CASSPDTNYGYTF. The CDR3 nucleotides are TGTGCCAGCAGCCCGGACACCAACTATGGCTACACCTTC.

The chain recombines TRBV5-6 with TRBJ1-4, with D unclear. Germline lookup yields CDR1 SGHDT and CDR2 YYEEEE. The CDR3 extends over 16 amino acids. Trimming stripped 0 bases from V and 3 bases from J, with 12 bases between. Written as DNA, the CDR3 is TGTGCCAGCAGCTTGGCCTTATCCGAGGCTAATGAAAAACTGTTTTTT. It encodes CASSLALSEANEKLFF. Combining the CDR3 with reference TRBV5-6 and TRBJ1-4 gives the whole variable domain DAGVTQSPTHLIKTRGQQVTLRCSPKSGHDTVSWYQQALGQGPQFIFQYYEEEERQRGNFPDRFSGHQFPNYSSELNVNALLLGDSALYLCASSLALSEANEKLFFGSGTQLSVL.

This clone was seen only a few times. The V and J genes are TRBV19 and TRBJ1-1; a possible D gene is TRBD1 (5 bases). This CDR3 spans 16 amino acids. The V and J ends lost 3 bases and 7 bases respectively, with 21 bases between them. Germline values: CDR1 LNHDA, CDR2 SQIVND (reference sequence). In nucleotides, the CDR3 is TGTGCCAGTAGTATGTTACGGGGACGGGGCTCCCATGAAGCTTTCTTT. This codes for CASSMLRGRGSHEAFF. Full variable domain (remainder filled in from reference TRBV19 and TRBJ1-1): DGGITQSPKYLFRKEGQNVTLSCEQNLNHDAMYWYRQDPGQGLRLIYYSQIVNDFQKGDIAEGYSVSREKKESFPLTVTSAQKNPTAFYLCASSMLRGRGSHEAFFGQGTRLTVV.